This is a list of T cell receptor beta chains from one sample in a study of vaccination effects on CD4 cells after COVID-19. These receptors have no identified antigens. Assay: immunoSEQ multiplex PCR; the TCRdb copy retains only in-frame clones and omits some. The sample consists of fewer than 85,000 clones, about 79% of them appearing once. The input for sequencing was CD4+ T cells from PBMCs cultured with SARS-CoV-2 spike peptides, taken before COVID-19 vaccination. The receptors were gathered from a human donor who received a COVID-19 vaccine. The CDR3 runs from the conserved cysteine through the conserved F or W. D genes are given only for firm matches. For some rows the clone size is stated as once, few or many, or as a class when expanded; others skip it.

J | V | size | D | CDR3 | DNA
TRBJ1-6 | TRBV3-1/TRBV3-2 | few | . | CASSQPGAQDSPLHF | TGTGCCAGCAGCCAACCAGGGGCACAAGATTCACCCCTCCACTTT
TRBJ1-1 | TRBV19 | . | . | CASSILYSENTEAFF | TGTGCCAGTAGTATTCTGTACTCAGAGAACACTGAAGCTTTCTTT
TRBJ2-5 | TRBV7-2 | . | TRBD2 | CASSLAGGGPTHQETQYF | TGTGCCAGCAGCTTAGCGGGCGGGGGGCCAACGCACCAAGAGACCCAGTACTTC
TRBJ1-5 | TRBV6-6 | . | . | CASNGGGYQPQHF | TGTGCCAGCAACGGGGGAGGATATCAGCCCCAGCATTTT
TRBJ2-3 | TRBV4-1 | . | TRBD2 | CASSQGPARLAGRNTQYF | TGCGCCAGCAGCCAGGGGCCAGCAAGACTAGCGGGGCGGAATACGCAGTATTTT
TRBJ2-3 | TRBV3-1/TRBV3-2 | . | . | CASSQRLSGPYGDTQYF | TGTGCCAGCAGCCAGCGTCTCTCAGGTCCGTACGGAGATACGCAGTATTTT
TRBJ1-3 | TRBV5-1 | . | . | CASSLASGNTIYF | TGCGCCAGCAGCTTAGCCTCTGGAAACACCATATATTTT
TRBJ1-1 | TRBV18 | . | . | CASSRRITDRNTEAFF | TGTGCCAGCTCACGCCGGATTACCGACAGGAACACTGAAGCTTTCTTT
TRBJ2-3 | TRBV5-8 | . | . | CASSLVLGLLTQYF | TGTGCCAGCAGCTTGGTGTTAGGGCTTCTTACGCAGTATTTT
TRBJ2-1 | TRBV5-1 | . | TRBD2 | CASSRLAGSYNEQFF | TGCGCCAGCAGCCGACTAGCGGGGTCATACAATGAGCAGTTCTTC
TRBJ2-2 | TRBV30 | . | TRBD1 | CAWSKARDSLTGELFF | TGTGCCTGGAGTAAGGCCCGGGACAGCCTTACCGGGGAGCTGTTTTTT
TRBJ1-1 | TRBV7-3 | . | TRBD1 | CASSRDRDDEAFF | TGTGCCAGCAGCCGGGACAGGGATGATGAAGCTTTCTTT
TRBJ2-2 | TRBV7-3 | . | . | CASSLYGSGNTGELFF | TGTGCCAGCAGCTTATATGGTAGCGGGAACACCGGGGAGCTGTTTTTT
TRBJ2-2 | TRBV29-1 | few | TRBD1 | CSGRQGSGELFF | TGCAGCGGCAGACAGGGGTCCGGGGAGCTGTTTTTT
TRBJ2-5 | TRBV29-1 | . | . | CSVLPGGRPTQYF | TGCAGCGTCCTACCCGGAGGGCGGCCGACCCAGTACTTC
TRBJ2-3 | TRBV6-4 | . | . | CASSDSLRGGKDTQYF | TGTGCCAGCAGTGACTCGTTGAGGGGGGGCAAAGATACGCAGTATTTT
TRBJ1-2 | TRBV30 | . | . | CAWSKQGAMGYTF | TGTGCCTGGAGTAAACAGGGAGCTATGGGCTACACCTTC
TRBJ1-2 | TRBV24-1 | few | . | CATSDGQGGNYGYTF | TGTGCCACCAGTGACGGCCAGGGAGGGAACTATGGCTACACCTTC